The sequence of this TCR beta chain was determined in a study of T cell clones after liver transplantation (dated by TCRdb to about 2019). For context, the study as a whole: ITN030ST, the source of the samples, was a randomized trial that attempted immunosuppression withdrawal within 2 years of liver transplantation. Third party-reactive TCRbeta sequences from pre-transplant MLRs were also identified as an antigen-independent comparator for donor-reactive sequences. Donor-reactive T cell clones were identified by TCRbeta sequencing after a pre-transplant mixed lymphocyte reaction and then tracked in post-transplant blood. Blood samples were collected pre-transplant, pre-randomization before withdrawal, and post-randomization after either complete withdrawal or failed withdrawal. The study cohort included 8 liver transplant recipients, of whom 3 were classified as tolerant and 5 as non-tolerant. Tolerance meant complete immunosuppression withdrawal for at least one year without liver enzymes rising beyond twice the upper limit of normal. No induction therapy was given to the subjects, and standard immunosuppression was administered until randomization at 12-24 months post-transplant. Of the eight recipients, a few were HCV-positive, while the remaining recipients had been transplanted for non-autoimmune, non-viral indications. General findings and caveats noted by the study authors: Donor-reactive sequences decreased more than third party-reactive sequences, which suggests partial antigen-specific deletion that was not related to withdrawal success. Low numbers of available donor cells limited the measurable donor-reactive repertoire in two subjects. In 5 of 8 subjects, circulating donor-reactive CD4 TCRbeta sequences decreased significantly after transplant, regardless of tolerance or HCV status. Because allograft tissue specimens were not available, migration of donor-reactive T cells into the graft, rather than deletion, may have occurred. When repertoire turnover was accounted for, significantly reduced detection of donor-reactive sequences was found in 7 of 8 subjects for CD4 and in 8 of 8 subjects for CD8. The conclusions were preliminary, being limited by small, heterogeneous patient numbers and by non-standardized post-transplant time points.

About this clone: Its cognate antigen has yet to be identified. No much larger clone is present one base from it, and per-base qualities are unavailable.

High-throughput TCRbeta CDR3 sequencing of frozen genomic DNA was performed by immunoSEQ, with PCR amplification, mapping, bias correction and internal controls included. The authors processed their data as follows. Productive rearrangements were retained, and unique TCRbeta sequences were defined by the CDR3 nucleotide sequence together with the V and J gene. Donor-reactive sequences required at least 5-fold expansion in CFSE-low cells versus unstimulated pre-transplant cells and at least 0.01% frequency. To ensure at least 90% detection power, minimum frequency thresholds were set for each subject based on that subject's lowest-template unstimulated sample. Jensen-Shannon divergence between the top 1000 TCRbeta sequences post- versus pre-transplant served as the measure of repertoire turnover. Changes in detection of donor-reactive sequences were assessed with two-sided Fisher's exact tests. Entries here come from immuneACCESS through TCRdb and include only in-frame sequences with V and J called. Some clones fail to appear in such tables; in the studies checked, an unresolved V gene covers under half of the shortfall, and the cause of the remainder is unknown. V, J and clone size are those of that table, while D and trimming were read from the DNA. Across this sample there are over 50,000 clones, with 70% to 85% seen only once. The biggest ten clones account for approximately 8.5% of the sample.

In light of the paper, this sample's time point label describes: pre-transplant. Unstimulated PBMCs, after thawing, were stained for CD3, CD4 and CD8 and then FACS-sorted into CD3+CD4+ and CD3+CD8+ populations. All 8 studied subjects were randomized to immunosuppression withdrawal. The Qiagen DNeasy Blood and Tissue Kit was used to isolate genomic DNA. The V end loses 3 bases and the J end loses 6 bases, and a stretch of 10 bases separates them. The germline V gene (reference sequence) sets CDR1 to SGHNT and CDR2 to YYREEE. Including cysteine and phenylalanine, the CDR3 has 13 amino acids. Only the CDR3 DNA is retained, 39 bases long and in frame from the first base.

This receptor was obtained from a human donor who received a liver transplant. Recombination connected TRBV5-4 to TRBJ2-1; the D gene identity is not certain. The material sequenced was CD4+ T cells from blood, taken before liver transplant. The DNA is TGTGCCAGCAGCTCCTTAGTCTCCAATGAGCAGTTCTTC. Its coded protein is CASSSLVSNEQFF.